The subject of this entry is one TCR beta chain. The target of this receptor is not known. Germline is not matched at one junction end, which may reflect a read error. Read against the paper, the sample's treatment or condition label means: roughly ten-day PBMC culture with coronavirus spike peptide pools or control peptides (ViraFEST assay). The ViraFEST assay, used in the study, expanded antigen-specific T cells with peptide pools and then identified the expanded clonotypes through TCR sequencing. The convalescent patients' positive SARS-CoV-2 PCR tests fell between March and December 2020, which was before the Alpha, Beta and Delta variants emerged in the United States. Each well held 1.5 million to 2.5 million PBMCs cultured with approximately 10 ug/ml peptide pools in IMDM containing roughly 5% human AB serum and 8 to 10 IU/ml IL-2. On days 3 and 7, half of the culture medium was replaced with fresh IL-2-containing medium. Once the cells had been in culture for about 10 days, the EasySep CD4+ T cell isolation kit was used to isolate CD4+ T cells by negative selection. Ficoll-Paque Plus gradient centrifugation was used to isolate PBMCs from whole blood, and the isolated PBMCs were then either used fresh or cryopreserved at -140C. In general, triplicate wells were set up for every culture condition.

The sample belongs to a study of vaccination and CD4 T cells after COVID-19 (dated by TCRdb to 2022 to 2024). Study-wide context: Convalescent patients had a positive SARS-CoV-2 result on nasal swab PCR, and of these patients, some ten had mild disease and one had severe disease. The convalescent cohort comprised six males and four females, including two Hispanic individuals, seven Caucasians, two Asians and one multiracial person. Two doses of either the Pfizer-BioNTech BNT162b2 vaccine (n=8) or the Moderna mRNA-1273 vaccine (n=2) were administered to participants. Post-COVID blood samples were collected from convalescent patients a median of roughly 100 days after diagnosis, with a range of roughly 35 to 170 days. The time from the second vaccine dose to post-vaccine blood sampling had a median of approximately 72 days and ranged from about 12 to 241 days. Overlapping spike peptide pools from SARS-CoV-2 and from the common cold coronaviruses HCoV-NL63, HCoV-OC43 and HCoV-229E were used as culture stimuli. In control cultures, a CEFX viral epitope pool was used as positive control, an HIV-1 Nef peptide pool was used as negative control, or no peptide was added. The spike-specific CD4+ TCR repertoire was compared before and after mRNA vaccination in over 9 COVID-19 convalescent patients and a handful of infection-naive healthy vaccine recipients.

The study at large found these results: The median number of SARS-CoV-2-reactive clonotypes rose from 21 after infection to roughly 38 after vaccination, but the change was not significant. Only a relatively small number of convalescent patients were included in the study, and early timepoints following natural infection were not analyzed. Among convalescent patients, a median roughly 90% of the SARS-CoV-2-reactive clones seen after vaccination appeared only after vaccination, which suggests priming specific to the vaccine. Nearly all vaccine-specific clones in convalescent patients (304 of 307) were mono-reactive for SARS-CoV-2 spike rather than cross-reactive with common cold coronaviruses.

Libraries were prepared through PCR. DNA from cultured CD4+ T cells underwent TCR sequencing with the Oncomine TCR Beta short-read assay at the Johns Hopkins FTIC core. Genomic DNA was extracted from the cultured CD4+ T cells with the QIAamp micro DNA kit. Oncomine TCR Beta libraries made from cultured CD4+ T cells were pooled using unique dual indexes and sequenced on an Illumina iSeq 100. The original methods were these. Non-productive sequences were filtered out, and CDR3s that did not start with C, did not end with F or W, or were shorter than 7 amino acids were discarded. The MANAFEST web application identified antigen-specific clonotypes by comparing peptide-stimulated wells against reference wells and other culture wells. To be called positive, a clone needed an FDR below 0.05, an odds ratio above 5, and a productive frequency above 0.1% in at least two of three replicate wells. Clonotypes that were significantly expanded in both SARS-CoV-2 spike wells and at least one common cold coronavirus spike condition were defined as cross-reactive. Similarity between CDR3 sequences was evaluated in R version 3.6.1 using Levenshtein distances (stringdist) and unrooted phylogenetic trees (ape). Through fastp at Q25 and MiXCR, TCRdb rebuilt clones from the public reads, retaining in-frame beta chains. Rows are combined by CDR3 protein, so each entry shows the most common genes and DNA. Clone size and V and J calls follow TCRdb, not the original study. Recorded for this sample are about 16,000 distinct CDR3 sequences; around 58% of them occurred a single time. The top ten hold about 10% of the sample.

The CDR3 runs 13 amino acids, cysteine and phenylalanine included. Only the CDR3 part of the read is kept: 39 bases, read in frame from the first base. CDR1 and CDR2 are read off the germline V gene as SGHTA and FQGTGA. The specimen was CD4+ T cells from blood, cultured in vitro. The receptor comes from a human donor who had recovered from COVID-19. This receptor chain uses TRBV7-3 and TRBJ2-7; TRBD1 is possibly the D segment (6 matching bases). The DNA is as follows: TGCGCCAGCAGGGAAACAGGGTTGGGCGAGCAGTACTTC. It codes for CASRETGLGEQYF.